Below are 14 T cell receptor beta chains sequenced from a single sample in a study of OX40 agonist ivuxolimab in advanced cancers. TCRdb's copy holds only in-frame clones and misses some; the assay was immunoSEQ multiplex PCR. This sample yields more than 10,000 clones, of which 55% to 75% are seen a single time; 39% belongs to the top ten. Source: CD4+ or CD8+ T cells sorted from blood, taken in a trial of the OX40 agonist ivuxolimab. The receptor source for this set is an adult with an advanced solid tumor such as melanoma, head and neck, liver or kidney cancer.

The DNA of the CDR3 is TGTGCCAGCAGTCTTAGGGAGATAGCTAACTATGGCTACACCTTC. It translates to CASSLREIANYGYTF. The chain couples TRBV6-5 to TRBJ1-2; D is unresolved. Germline loops: CDR1 MNHEY, CDR2 SVGAGI. Trimming shortened V by 5 bases and J by 0 bases, and 13 bases separated the two germline ends. This CDR3 is 15 amino acids long.

The chain joins TRBV9 to TRBJ2-7; tentatively, D is TRBD1 (7 bases). The ends were cut back, 6 bases at V and 4 bases at J, with 11 bases in the middle. CDR1 is SGDLS and CDR2 is YYNGEE in the germline V gene. This CDR3 region has 12 residues. The CDR3 spells CASNAGGYEQYF. CDR3 DNA sequence: TGTGCCAGCAACGCAGGGGGGTACGAGCAGTACTTC.

V and J are TRBV6-1 and TRBJ2-1, with D maybe TRBD2 (6 bases). Germline lookup yields CDR1 MNHNS and CDR2 SASEGT. CDR3 length: 15 amino acids. Trimming left V 0 bases short and J 0 bases short, with 6 bases between. The chain's CDR3 is CASSEAGGSYNEQFF. CDR3 DNA: TGTGCCAGCAGTGAAGCGGGAGGCTCCTACAATGAGCAGTTCTTC.

This chain uses TRBV11-2 with TRBJ2-7; the D call may be TRBD1 or TRBD2 (5 bases each). Trimming took off 3 bases at V and 7 bases at J, with 19 bases between the two ends. Germline V CDR1 and CDR2: SGHAT, FQNNGV. This CDR3 is 15 amino acids long. The CDR3 region is CASSFVQGTYDEQYF. CDR3 coding DNA: TGTGCCAGCAGCTTTGTCCAAGGGACCTACGATGAGCAGTACTTC.

This rearrangement joins TRBV7-9 to TRBJ1-3, with D unresolved. The germline CDR1 and CDR2 sequences are SEHNR and FQNEAQ (reference sequence). This CDR3 region has 17 residues. V was trimmed by 0 bases and J by 9 bases, leaving 21 bases between them. CDR3: CASSLAPKEGPRSTIYF. In DNA, the CDR3 is TGTGCCAGCAGCTTAGCCCCAAAGGAGGGCCCTCGAAGCACCATATATTTT.

The rearrangement links TRBV7-9 to TRBJ2-1; no firm D call. The CDR3 runs 13 residues. Germline-derived CDR1 and CDR2 are SEHNR and FQNEAQ (reference sequence). The V and J ends lost 5 bases and 7 bases respectively, with 12 bases between them. The CDR3 DNA is TGTGCCAGCAGCCCCTCGACAACGAATGAGCAGTTCTTC. As protein: CASSPSTTNEQFF.

This rearrangement joins TRBV7-3 to TRBJ1-1; D is unclear. CDR3 length: 16 residues. The germline gives CDR1 SGHTA, CDR2 FQGTGA. Trimming took 2 bases from V and 5 from J, leaving 18 bases between them. CDR3 region: CASSLDRRVGLTEAFF. Here the CDR3 DNA reads TGTGCCAGCAGCTTAGATCGTCGTGTAGGATTGACTGAAGCTTTCTTT.

The gene calls are TRBV7-9 and TRBJ1-1; 7 nucleotides align to TRBD1. The CDR3 is 15 amino acids. The V segment lost 3 bases and the J segment 0 bases; nucleotides outside the gene matches: 4. From germline, CDR1 is SEHNR and CDR2 FQNEAQ (reference sequence). CDR3 DNA: TGTGCCAGCAGCTTGGGACAGCGCTTGAACACTGAAGCTTTCTTT. Its translation is CASSLGQRLNTEAFF.

The chain joins TRBV9 to TRBJ2-5; TRBD1 matches 7 bases. Trimming removed 4 bases from V and 10 bases from J; junction bases left unmatched: 16. Germline V gene lookup returns CDR1 SGDLS and CDR2 YYNGEE. CDR3 length: 15 residues. The CDR3 loop is CASSTSRDSPRGQYF. The DNA of the CDR3 is TGTGCCAGCAGCACCTCTCGGGACAGCCCGAGGGGCCAGTACTTC.

The chain joins TRBV11-2 to TRBJ2-6; D gene uncertain. The CDR3 is made up of 17 amino acids. Germline loops: CDR1 SGHAT, CDR2 FQNNGV. Trimming pared 3 bases from V and 5 bases from J, leaving 17 bases between. The CDR3 loop reads CASSLVGQQSRANVLTF. CDR3 nucleotide sequence: TGTGCCAGCAGCTTGGTTGGGCAACAAAGTCGGGCCAACGTCCTGACTTTC.

This clone was counted between two and nine times. The gene calls are TRBV10-1 and TRBJ2-4; D is uncertain. The CDR3 runs 15 residues. The V gene's germline CDR1 is WNHNN and CDR2 SYGVQD (reference sequence). V shed 5 bases and J shed 0 bases, with 11 bases lying between them. CDR3 in amino acids: CASSILGLAKNIQYF. In nucleotides, the CDR3 is TGCGCCAGCAGTATTCTTGGGTTAGCCAAAAACATTCAGTACTTC.

The CDR3 protein is CASSPGTVPGQPQHF. CDR3 sequence (DNA): TGTGCCAGCAGCCCCGGGACAGTACCGGGTCAGCCCCAGCATTTT. The V gene is TRBV9, the J gene TRBJ1-5; 7 bases line up with TRBD1. V gave up 4 bases and J gave up 6 bases; unmatched junction bases: 10. This CDR3 comprises 15 residues. CDR1 and CDR2 from the germline V gene are SGDLS and YYNGEE. Full variable domain (outside the CDR3, taken from reference TRBV9 and TRBJ1-5): DSGVTQTPKHLITATGQRVTLRCSPRSGDLSVYWYQQSLDQGLQFLIQYYNGEERAKGNILERFSAQQFPDLHSELNLSSLELGDSALYFCASSPGTVPGQPQHFGDGTRLSIL.

The table lists this clone with a few counts. J is TRBJ1-2 and V is TRBV19; 7 positions agree with TRBD1. The CDR3 sequence is 13 residues long. CDR1 is LNHDA, CDR2 SQIVND, per germline (reference sequence). Germline trimming cut 8 bases from V and 8 bases from J; bases unmatched to any gene: 11. CDR3 coding DNA: TGTGCCAGTTCGACAGGGCTCTTTGGCGGCTACACCTTC. Its translation: CASSTGLFGGYTF. The whole variable domain, filled in from reference TRBV19 and TRBJ1-2, reads DGGITQSPKYLFRKEGQNVTLSCEQNLNHDAMYWYRQDPGQGLRLIYYSQIVNDFQKGDIAEGYSVSREKKESFPLTVTSAQKNPTAFYLCASSTGLFGGYTFGSGTRLTVV.

V and J are TRBV30 and TRBJ2-1; TRBD2 matches 8 bases. Germline V CDR1 and CDR2: GTSNPN, SVGIG (reference sequence). V lost 2 bases to trimming and J lost 6 bases; unmatched junction nucleotides: 9. The CDR3 is 15 amino acids. CDR3 in amino acids: CAWSQGGLAGNEQFF. The CDR3 nucleotides are TGTGCCTGGAGTCAAGGCGGGCTAGCGGGCAATGAGCAGTTCTTC. The full variable domain, its missing parts supplied by reference TRBV30 and TRBJ2-1, is SQTIHQWPATLVQPVGSPLSLECTVEGTSNPNLYWYRQAAGRGLQLLFYSVGIGQISSEVPQNLSASRPQDRQFILSSKKLLLSDSGFYLCAWSQGGLAGNEQFFGPGTRLTVL.